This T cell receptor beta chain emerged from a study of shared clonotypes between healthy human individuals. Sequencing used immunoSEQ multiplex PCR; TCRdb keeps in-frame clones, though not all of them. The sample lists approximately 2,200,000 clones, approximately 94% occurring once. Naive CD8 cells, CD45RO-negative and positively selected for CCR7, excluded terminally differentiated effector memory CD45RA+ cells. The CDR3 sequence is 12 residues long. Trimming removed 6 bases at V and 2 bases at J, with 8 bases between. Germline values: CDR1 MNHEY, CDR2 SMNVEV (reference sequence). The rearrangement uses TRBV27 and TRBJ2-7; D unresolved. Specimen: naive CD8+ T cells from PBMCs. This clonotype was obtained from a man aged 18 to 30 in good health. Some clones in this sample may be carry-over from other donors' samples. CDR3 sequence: CASSESPYEQYF. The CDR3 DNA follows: TGTGCCAGCAGCGAATCACCCTACGAGCAGTACTTC.